This T cell receptor (beta chain) was recorded in a study of T cell responses to AZD1222 COVID-19 vaccine. In the study overall: Samples with a second dose at about 4 or about 12 weeks were pooled together. Study findings and constraints: The sample set comprised mostly white British donors with more females, and clonal diversity was possibly underestimated. At baseline, seropositivity was found in only a handful of AZD1222 recipients.

TCRdb keeps only in-frame clones here, not all; method: immunoSEQ multiplex PCR. Of roughly 100,000 clones in the sample, about 90% were seen once. In regard to this clone: What it recognizes is unknown.

Germline lookup yields CDR1 SNHLY and CDR2 FYNNEI. The V end lost 8 bases, the J end lost 1 base, and 11 bases lay between the germline ends. The length of the CDR3 is 14 residues. The starting material was peripheral blood, obtained on day 0 of AZD1222 vaccination. This clonotype was obtained from an adult in good health. The chain employs TRBV2 and TRBJ2-2; D might be TRBD1 (6 bases). The CDR3 sequence is CASGSDRNTGELFF. DNA for the CDR3: TGTGCCAGCGGGTCGGACAGGAACACCGGGGAGCTGTTTTTT.